This is a list of T cell receptor beta chains from one sample in a study of PD-1 blockade in classical Hodgkin lymphoma. TCRdb's copy holds only in-frame clones and misses some; the assay was immunoSEQ multiplex PCR. The sample records 90,000 to 100,000 clones, just under 80% being singletons. The sequences come from peripheral blood mononuclear cells (PBMCs), collected before the fourth cycle of nivolumab. These receptors originate from a human donor with classical Hodgkin lymphoma. The CDR3 runs from the conserved cysteine through the conserved F or W. The D gene is left open where the match is weak. Part of the rows lack a size; the others show once, few, many or a class for expanded clones.

D: TRBD2
V: TRBV5-1
size: NA
J: TRBJ2-3
CDR3: CASSLRGLAGVDTQYF
DNA: TGCGCCAGCAGCTTGCGTGGACTAGCGGGAGTAGATACGCAGTATTTT

D: NA
V: TRBV19
size: NA
J: TRBJ1-4
CDR3: CASSIGATGSNEKLFF
DNA: TGTGCCAGTAGTATAGGGGCCACAGGGTCTAATGAAAAACTGTTTTTT

D: NA
V: TRBV5-1
size: NA
J: TRBJ1-6
CDR3: CASSLSDGNSPLHF
DNA: TGCGCCAGCAGCTTGTCTGACGGGAATTCACCCCTCCACTTT

D: NA
V: TRBV7-8
size: NA
J: TRBJ2-2
CDR3: CASSLSRNTGELFF
DNA: TGTGCCAGCAGCTTATCAAGGAACACCGGGGAGCTGTTTTTT

D: NA
V: TRBV5-6
size: few
J: TRBJ2-5
CDR3: CASSSGRGETQYF
DNA: TGTGCCAGCAGCTCAGGACGCGGAGAGACCCAGTACTTC

D: NA
V: TRBV7-9
size: NA
J: TRBJ2-7
CDR3: CASSLAGIKTYEQYF
DNA: TGTGCCAGCAGCTTAGCCGGGATCAAGACCTACGAGCAGTACTTC

D: NA
V: TRBV2
size: NA
J: TRBJ1-2
CDR3: CASSQGWTIGYTF
DNA: TGTGCCAGCAGTCAGGGATGGACTATTGGCTACACCTTC

D: NA
V: TRBV6-6
size: NA
J: TRBJ1-2
CDR3: CASSSGPSMGYTF
DNA: TGTGCCAGCAGTTCCGGGCCGTCTATGGGCTACACCTTC

D: TRBD1
V: TRBV19
size: NA
J: TRBJ1-6
CDR3: CASRRTGEDYNSPLHF
DNA: TGTGCCAGTAGACGGACAGGGGAAGACTATAATTCACCCCTCCACTTT

D: NA
V: TRBV6-6
size: NA
J: TRBJ2-7
CDR3: CASRGAGVNEQYF
DNA: TGTGCCAGCCGAGGGGCAGGGGTCAACGAGCAGTACTTC

D: NA
V: TRBV5-1
size: NA
J: TRBJ2-7
CDR3: CATQVIIYEQYF
DNA: TGCGCCACCCAGGTAATCATATACGAGCAGTACTTC

D: TRBD1
V: TRBV15
size: NA
J: TRBJ2-1
CDR3: CATSSRQGLNEQFF
DNA: TGTGCCACCAGCAGTAGACAGGGCCTAAATGAGCAGTTCTTC

D: NA
V: TRBV27
size: NA
J: TRBJ2-3
CDR3: CASSLWLAGTDTQYF
DNA: TGTGCCAGCAGTTTATGGTTAGCGGGCACAGATACGCAGTATTTT

D: NA
V: TRBV5-1
size: NA
J: TRBJ2-5
CDR3: CASSEKKETQYF
DNA: TGCGCCAGCAGCGAGAAGAAGGAGACCCAGTACTTC

D: NA
V: TRBV18
size: NA
J: TRBJ2-1
CDR3: CASSRGSNEQFF
DNA: TGTGCCAGCTCACGGGGCTCCAATGAGCAGTTCTTC

D: TRBD1
V: TRBV28
size: NA
J: TRBJ1-5
CDR3: CASSSGGGNQPQHF
DNA: TGTGCCAGCAGTTCAGGGGGGGGCAATCAGCCCCAGCATTTT

D: TRBD2
V: TRBV5-6
size: NA
J: TRBJ2-1
CDR3: CASSSPGTSGTLQFF
DNA: TGTGCCAGCAGCTCCCCCGGGACTAGCGGGACCCTGCAGTTCTTC

D: TRBD2
V: TRBV7-9
size: NA
J: TRBJ2-3
CDR3: CASSLAVNSGGLSTDTQYF
DNA: TGTGCCAGCAGCTTAGCGGTAAACAGCGGGGGGCTTAGCACAGATACGCAGTATTTT

D: NA
V: TRBV19
size: NA
J: TRBJ1-3
CDR3: CASSPTAVQGNTIYF
DNA: TGTGCCAGTAGCCCCACGGCAGTTCAAGGGAACACCATATATTTT

D: TRBD2
V: TRBV30
size: NA
J: TRBJ2-5
CDR3: CAWSRGLANRETQYF
DNA: TGTGCCTGGAGTAGGGGACTAGCGAATCGGGAGACCCAGTACTTC

D: TRBD1
V: TRBV10-3
size: NA
J: TRBJ1-6
CDR3: CAISLSLQGQGDSPLHF
DNA: TGTGCCATCAGTTTAAGTCTCCAGGGACAGGGGGATTCACCCCTCCACTTT

D: NA
V: TRBV18
size: NA
J: TRBJ2-3
CDR3: CASSPGYGITDTQYF
DNA: TGTGCCAGCTCACCCGGTTACGGTATCACAGATACGCAGTATTTT

D: NA
V: TRBV10-3
size: NA
J: TRBJ2-2
CDR3: CAISGQSNTGELFF
DNA: TGTGCCATCAGTGGACAGTCGAACACCGGGGAGCTGTTTTTT